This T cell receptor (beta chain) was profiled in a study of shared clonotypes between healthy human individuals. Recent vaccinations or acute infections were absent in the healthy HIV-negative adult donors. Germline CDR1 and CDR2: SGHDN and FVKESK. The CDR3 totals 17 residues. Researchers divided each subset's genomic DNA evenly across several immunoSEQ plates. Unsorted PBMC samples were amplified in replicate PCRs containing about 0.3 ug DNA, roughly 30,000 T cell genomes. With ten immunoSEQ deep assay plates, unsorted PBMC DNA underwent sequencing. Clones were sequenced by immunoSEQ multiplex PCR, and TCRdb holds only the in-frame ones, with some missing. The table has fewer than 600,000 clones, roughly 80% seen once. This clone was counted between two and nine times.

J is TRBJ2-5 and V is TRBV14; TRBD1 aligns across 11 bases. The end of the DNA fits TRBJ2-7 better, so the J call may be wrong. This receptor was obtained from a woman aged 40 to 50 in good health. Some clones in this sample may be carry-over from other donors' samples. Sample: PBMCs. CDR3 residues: CASSQLGQGAGIREQYF. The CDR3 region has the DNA TGTGCCAGCAGCCAACTTGGACAGGGGGCCGGGATCCGCGAGCAGTACTTC.